This T cell receptor beta chain is drawn from a study of blood T cell repertoires in COVID-19. The method was immunoSEQ multiplex PCR; TCRdb's version includes in-frame clones alone and lacks a portion of them. The repertoire holds 80,000 to 130,000 clones, with roughly 88% as singletons. The TCR was taken from a woman in her sixties with acute or convalescent COVID-19. The specimen sequenced was peripheral blood.

Written as DNA, the CDR3 is TGTGCCAGCAGTCAAGGACTAGCGGTCACGGATGAGCAGTTCTTC. It specifies CASSQGLAVTDEQFF. The gene calls are TRBV6-6 and TRBJ2-1; TRBD2 matches at 10 bases. The CDR3 is made up of 15 amino acids. CDR1 MNHNY and CDR2 SVGAGI come from the germline V gene (reference sequence). Unmatched junction bases numbered 9, after V lost 5 bases and J lost 8 bases.